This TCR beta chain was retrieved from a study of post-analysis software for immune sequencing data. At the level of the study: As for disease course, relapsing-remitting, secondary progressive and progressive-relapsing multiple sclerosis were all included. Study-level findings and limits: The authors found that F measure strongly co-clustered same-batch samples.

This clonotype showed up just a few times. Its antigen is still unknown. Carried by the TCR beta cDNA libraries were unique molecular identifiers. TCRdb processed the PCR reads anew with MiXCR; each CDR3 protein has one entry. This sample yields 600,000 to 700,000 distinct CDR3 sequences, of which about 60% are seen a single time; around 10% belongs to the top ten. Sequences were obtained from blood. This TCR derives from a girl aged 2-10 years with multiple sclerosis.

The CDR3 spells CASSDRGQETQYF. The CDR3 DNA reads as TGTGCCAGTAGTGACAGGGGCCAAGAGACCCAGTACTTC. The chain carries TRBV19 and TRBJ2-5; 8 bases agree with TRBD1. There are 13 residues in the CDR3. The germline V gene has CDR1 LNHDA and CDR2 SQIVND (reference sequence). The junction had 0 bases not matched to a gene; V was cut back by 5 bases and J by 1 base.